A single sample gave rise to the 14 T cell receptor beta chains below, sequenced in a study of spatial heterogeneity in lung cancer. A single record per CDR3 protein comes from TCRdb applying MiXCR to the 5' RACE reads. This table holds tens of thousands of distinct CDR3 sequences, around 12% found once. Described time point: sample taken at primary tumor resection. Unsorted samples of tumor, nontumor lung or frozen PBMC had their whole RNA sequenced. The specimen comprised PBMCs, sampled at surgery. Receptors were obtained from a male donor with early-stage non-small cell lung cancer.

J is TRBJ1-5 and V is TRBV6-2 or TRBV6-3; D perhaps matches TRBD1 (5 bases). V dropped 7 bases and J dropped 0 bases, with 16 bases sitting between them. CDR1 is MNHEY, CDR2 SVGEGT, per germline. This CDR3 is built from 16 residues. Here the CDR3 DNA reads TGTGCCAGCAAAGCGGGGACCCTATATAGCAATCAGCCCCAGCATTTT. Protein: CASKAGTLYSNQPQHF.

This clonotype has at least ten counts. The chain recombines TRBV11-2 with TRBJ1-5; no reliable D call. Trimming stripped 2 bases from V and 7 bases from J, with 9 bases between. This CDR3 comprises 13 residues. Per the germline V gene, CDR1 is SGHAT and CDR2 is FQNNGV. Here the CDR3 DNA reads TGTGCCAGCAGCTTAATGGCCGAGCAGCCCCAGCATTTT. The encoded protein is CASSLMAEQPQHF.

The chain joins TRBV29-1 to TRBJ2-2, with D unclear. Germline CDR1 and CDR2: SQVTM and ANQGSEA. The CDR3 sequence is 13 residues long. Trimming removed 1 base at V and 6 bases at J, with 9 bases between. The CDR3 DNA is TGCAGCGTTGAAGTGTCGGGTGCCGGGGAGCTGTTTTTT. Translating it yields CSVEVSGAGELFF.

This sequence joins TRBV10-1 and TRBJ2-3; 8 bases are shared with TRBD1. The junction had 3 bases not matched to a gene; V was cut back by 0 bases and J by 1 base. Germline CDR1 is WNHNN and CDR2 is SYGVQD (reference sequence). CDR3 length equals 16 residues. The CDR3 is CASSESLTGGTDTQYF. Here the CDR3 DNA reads TGCGCCAGCAGTGAGTCGCTGACAGGGGGCACAGATACGCAGTATTTT.

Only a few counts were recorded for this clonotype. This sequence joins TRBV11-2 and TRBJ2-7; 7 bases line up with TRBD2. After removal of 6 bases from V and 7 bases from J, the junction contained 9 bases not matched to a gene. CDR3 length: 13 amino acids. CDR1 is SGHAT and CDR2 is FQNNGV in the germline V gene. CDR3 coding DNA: TGTGCCAGCAGACCCCGGGACTATGGGGAGCAGTACTTC. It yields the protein CASRPRDYGEQYF.

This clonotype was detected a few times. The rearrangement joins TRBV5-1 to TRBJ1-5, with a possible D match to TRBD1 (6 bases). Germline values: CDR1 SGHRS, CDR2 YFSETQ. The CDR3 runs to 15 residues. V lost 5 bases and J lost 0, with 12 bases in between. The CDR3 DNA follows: TGCGCCAGCAGTGGGGGGGCCGATAGCAATCAGCCCCAGCATTTT. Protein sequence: CASSGGADSNQPQHF.

This CDR3 is CASTGTGGHTEQFF. The CDR3 coding sequence is TGTGCCAGCACCGGGACAGGGGGCCATACTGAGCAGTTCTTC. The J gene is TRBJ2-1, the V gene TRBV6-1, with TRBD1 identical over 12 bases. This CDR3 has 14 amino acids. Germline CDR1 MNHNS, CDR2 SASEGT. The V gene end was trimmed by 7 bases and the J gene end by 9 bases; junction bases not matched to a gene: 7.

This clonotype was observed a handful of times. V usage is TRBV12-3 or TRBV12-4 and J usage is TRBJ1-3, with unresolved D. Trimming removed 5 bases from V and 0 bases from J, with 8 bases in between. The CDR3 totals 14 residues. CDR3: CASSPMSSGNTIYF. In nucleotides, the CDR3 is TGTGCCAGCAGTCCCATGAGCTCTGGAAACACCATATATTTT.

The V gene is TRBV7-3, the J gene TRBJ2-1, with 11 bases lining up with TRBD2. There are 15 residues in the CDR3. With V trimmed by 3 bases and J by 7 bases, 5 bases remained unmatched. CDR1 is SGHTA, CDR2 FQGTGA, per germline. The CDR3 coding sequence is TGTGCCAGCAGCTTTAGCGGGGGGGCAGGGAATGAGCAGTTCTTC. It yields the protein CASSFSGGAGNEQFF.

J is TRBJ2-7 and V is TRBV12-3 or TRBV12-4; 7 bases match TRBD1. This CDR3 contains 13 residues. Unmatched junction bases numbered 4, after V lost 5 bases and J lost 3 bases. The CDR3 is CASSDRDSYEQYF. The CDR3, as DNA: TGTGCCAGCAGTGATAGGGACAGCTACGAGCAGTACTTC.

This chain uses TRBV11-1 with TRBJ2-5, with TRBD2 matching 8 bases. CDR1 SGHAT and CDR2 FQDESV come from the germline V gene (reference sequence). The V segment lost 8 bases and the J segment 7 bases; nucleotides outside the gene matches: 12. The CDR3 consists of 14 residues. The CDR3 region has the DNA TGTGCCAGCGCCTTCGGGGGGGCCGATTTGACCCAGTACTTC. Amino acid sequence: CASAFGGADLTQYF.

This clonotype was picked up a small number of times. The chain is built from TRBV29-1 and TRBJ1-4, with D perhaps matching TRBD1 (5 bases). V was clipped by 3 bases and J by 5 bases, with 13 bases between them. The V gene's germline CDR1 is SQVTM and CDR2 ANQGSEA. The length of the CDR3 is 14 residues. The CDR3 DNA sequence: TGCAGCGTTGATGGTCAGGGTTTAAATGAAAAACTGTTTTTT. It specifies CSVDGQGLNEKLFF.

The CDR3 sequence is CANTFVQSNQPQHF. The CDR3 DNA sequence: TGTGCCAACACCTTCGTGCAAAGCAATCAGCCCCAGCATTTT. The V gene is TRBV6-4, the J gene TRBJ1-5; D is unresolved. CDR3 size: 14 residues. CDR1 and CDR2 from the germline V gene are MRHNA and SNTAGT. Trimming took off 10 bases at V and 1 base at J, with 14 bases between the two ends.

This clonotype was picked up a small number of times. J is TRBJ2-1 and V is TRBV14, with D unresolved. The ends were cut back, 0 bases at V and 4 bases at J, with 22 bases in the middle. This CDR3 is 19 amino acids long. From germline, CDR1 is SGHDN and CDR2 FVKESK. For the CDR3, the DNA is TGTGCCAGCAGCCAAGACCCCACGCCACCCTTTTCTCTATACAATGAGCAGTTCTTC. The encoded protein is CASSQDPTPPFSLYNEQFF.